The rows below give T cell receptor beta chains drawn from one sample of a study of shared clonotypes between healthy human individuals. The repertoire was sequenced with immunoSEQ multiplex PCR; TCRdb's copy has only in-frame clones and lacks some. The sample contains about 650,000 clones, around 95% of which appear only once. Sequenced material: naive CD8+ T cells sorted from blood. These receptors were taken from a woman under 40 in good health. Each CDR3 is given with its conserved first and last residue. D genes are given only for firm matches. Only some rows state a clone size, as once, few, many or a class for expanded clones.

CDR3	DNA	J	V	D	size
CASSVPDRGSTDTQYF	TGTGCCAGCAGTGTTCCCGACAGGGGCTCCACAGATACGCAGTATTTT	TRBJ2-3	TRBV28	TRBD1	.
CASWATRETQYF	TGTGCCAGCTGGGCAACCAGAGAGACCCAGTACTTC	TRBJ2-5	TRBV6-5	.	.
CASSSEGQEDGYTF	TGTGCCAGCAGCTCGGAGGGACAGGAGGATGGCTACACCTTC	TRBJ1-2	TRBV7-9	TRBD1	few
CASSLLGWDEQYF	TGTGCCAGCAGTTTACTGGGATGGGACGAGCAGTACTTC	TRBJ2-7	TRBV27	.	.
CASSLDGRPGGEQYF	TGTGCCAGCAGCTTAGATGGCCGCCCGGGGGGCGAGCAGTACTTC	TRBJ2-7	TRBV11-2	TRBD2	.
CASSPRLAGVLSIDEQFF	TGTGCCAGCAGCCCCCGGCTAGCGGGAGTATTAAGTATAGATGAGCAGTTCTTC	TRBJ2-1	TRBV5-6	TRBD2	.
CASSFGSNQPQHF	TGTGCCAGCAGTTTTGGGAGCAATCAGCCCCAGCATTTT	TRBJ1-5	TRBV28	.	.
CASSVGLPHEQFF	TGTGCCAGCAGCGTAGGGCTCCCCCATGAGCAGTTCTTC	TRBJ2-1	TRBV9	.	.
CASIPAVEGSYNEQFF	TGTGCCAGCATCCCCGCGGTCGAAGGTTCCTACAATGAGCAGTTCTTC	TRBJ2-1	TRBV28	.	.
CASSFRGTETYEQYF	TGTGCCAGCAGCTTCCGCGGGACAGAGACCTACGAGCAGTACTTC	TRBJ2-7	TRBV11-2	.	.
CASKGIRQYF	TGTGCCAGCAAAGGGATCCGGCAGTACTTC	TRBJ2-7	TRBV5-8	.	.
CASSPGTSEYYEQYF	TGTGCCAGCAGCCCCGGGACTAGCGAGTACTACGAGCAGTACTTC	TRBJ2-7	TRBV7-9	TRBD2	.
CASSPSPGQDTIGAFF	TGTGCCAGCAGTCCTTCGCCGGGACAGGATACAATCGGGGCTTTCTTT	TRBJ1-1	TRBV28	TRBD1	.
CASSLSATYEQYF	TGTGCCAGCAGCTTATCGGCCACCTACGAGCAGTACTTC	TRBJ2-7	TRBV5-6	.	.
CASSLSGTGAGELFF	TGTGCCAGCAGTTTATCTGGGACAGGGGCCGGGGAGCTGTTTTTT	TRBJ2-2	TRBV27	TRBD1	.
CASRQGGFYNEQFF	TGTGCCAGCAGACAGGGGGGATTCTACAATGAGCAGTTCTTC	TRBJ2-1	TRBV5-6	TRBD1	.
CASSLAPYEQYF	TGTGCCAGCAGCTTGGCGCCCTACGAGCAGTACTTC	TRBJ2-7	TRBV5-6	.	.
CASSIASGISLVKQFF	TGTGCCAGCAGCATCGCTAGCGGGATATCCCTTGTGAAGCAGTTCTTC	TRBJ2-1	TRBV9	TRBD2	.
CASRSSGAYTDTQYF	TGTGCCAGCAGATCCTCGGGGGCGTACACAGATACGCAGTATTTT	TRBJ2-3	TRBV7-9	.	.
CASSRGPGGPDTQYF	TGTGCCAGCAGTCGAGGACCGGGGGGCCCAGATACGCAGTATTTT	TRBJ2-3	TRBV28	.	.
CASSRSTGGKSYEQYF	TGCGCCAGCAGCCGCTCGACGGGGGGGAAAAGCTACGAGCAGTACTTC	TRBJ2-7	TRBV4-1	TRBD2	.
CASTAVLLAGRGEQFF	TGTGCCAGCACCGCAGTATTACTAGCGGGAAGGGGTGAGCAGTTCTTC	TRBJ2-1	TRBV7-3	TRBD2	.
CSVGGSYEQYF	TGCAGCGTTGGGGGCTCCTACGAGCAGTACTTC	TRBJ2-7	TRBV29-1	.	.
CASTGNYGYTF	TGCGCCAGCACCGGGAACTATGGCTACACCTTC	TRBJ1-2	TRBV10-2	.	few
CASSPAGTVNTGELFF	TGTGCCAGCAGCCCGGCGGGGACGGTGAACACCGGGGAGCTGTTTTTT	TRBJ2-2	TRBV7-3	.	.
CASRGGQANEKLFF	TGTGCCAGCAGGGGCGGACAGGCTAATGAAAAACTGTTTTTT	TRBJ1-4	TRBV2	TRBD1	.
CASSIELRWGSGANVLTF	TGTGCCAGTAGTATAGAGTTGAGGTGGGGTAGCGGGGCCAACGTCCTGACTTTC	TRBJ2-6	TRBV19	.	once
CASNAGLAGDEQYF	TGTGCCAGCAACGCTGGACTAGCGGGAGACGAGCAGTACTTC	TRBJ2-7	TRBV7-6	TRBD2	.